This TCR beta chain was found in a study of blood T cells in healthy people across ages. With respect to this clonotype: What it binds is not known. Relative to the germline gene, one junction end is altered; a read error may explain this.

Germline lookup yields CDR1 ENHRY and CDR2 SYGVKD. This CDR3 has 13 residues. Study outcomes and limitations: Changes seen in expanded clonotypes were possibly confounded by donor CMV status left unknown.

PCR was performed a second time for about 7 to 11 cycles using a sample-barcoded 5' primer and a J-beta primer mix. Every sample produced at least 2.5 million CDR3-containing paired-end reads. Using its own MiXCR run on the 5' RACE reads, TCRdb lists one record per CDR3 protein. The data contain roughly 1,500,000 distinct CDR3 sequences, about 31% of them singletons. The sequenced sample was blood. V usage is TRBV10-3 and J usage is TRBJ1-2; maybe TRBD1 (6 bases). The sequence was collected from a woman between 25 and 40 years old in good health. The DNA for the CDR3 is TGTGCCACCAGTGAGGGGGACAAAAGGGGCTACACCTTC. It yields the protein CATSEGDKRGYTF.